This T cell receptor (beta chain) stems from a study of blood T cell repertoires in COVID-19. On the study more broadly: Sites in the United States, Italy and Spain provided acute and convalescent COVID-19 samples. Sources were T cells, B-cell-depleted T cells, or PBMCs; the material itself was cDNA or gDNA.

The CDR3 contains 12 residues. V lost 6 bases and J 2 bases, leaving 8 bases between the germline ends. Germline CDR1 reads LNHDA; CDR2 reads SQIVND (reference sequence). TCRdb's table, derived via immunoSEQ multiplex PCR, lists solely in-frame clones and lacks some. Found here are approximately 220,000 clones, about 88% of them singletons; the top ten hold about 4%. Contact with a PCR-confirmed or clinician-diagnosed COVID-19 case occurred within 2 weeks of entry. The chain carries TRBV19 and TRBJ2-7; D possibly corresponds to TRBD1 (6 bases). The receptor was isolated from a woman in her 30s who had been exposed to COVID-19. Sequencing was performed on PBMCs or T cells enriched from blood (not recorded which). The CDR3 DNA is TGTGCCAGTAGGGACAGAACCTACGAGCAGTACTTC. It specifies CASRDRTYEQYF.